This entry lists 28 T cell receptor beta chains sequenced from one sample in a study of CD8 T cells in ankylosing spondylitis. In TCRdb, the 5' RACE reads were re-called with MiXCR into one record per CDR3 protein. This table holds some 340,000 distinct CDR3 sequences, over 12% found once. Sequenced sample: blood, either unsorted or a sorted T cell fraction (not recorded which). These receptors came from a male donor with ankylosing spondylitis or in good health (not recorded which).

The J gene is TRBJ2-5, the V gene TRBV20-1, with 8 bases matching TRBD1. This CDR3 comprises 12 residues. The V gene's germline CDR1 is DFQATT and CDR2 SNEGSKA (reference sequence). Unmatched junction bases numbered 5, after V lost 7 bases and J lost 4 bases. This chain's CDR3 is CSGQGARETQYF. For the CDR3, the DNA is TGCAGTGGCCAGGGGGCTCGAGAGACCCAGTACTTC.

This clonotype was seen a few times. The chain combines TRBV30 with TRBJ2-1; TRBD2 matches 8 bases. Germline V gene data show CDR1 as GTSNPN and CDR2 as SVGIG (reference sequence). The CDR3 runs 13 residues. The trim removed 4 bases at V and 7 bases at J, leaving 6 bases unmatched. In DNA, the CDR3 is TGTGCCTGGAACGACATAGCGGGGAATGAGCAGTTCTTC. Its translation: CAWNDIAGNEQFF.

The rearrangement links TRBV5-1 to TRBJ1-5; D unclear. CDR3 length: 15 residues. From germline, CDR1 is SGHRS and CDR2 YFSETQ. Trimming left V 0 bases short and J 0 bases short, with 7 bases between. CDR3 loop: CASSLEPYSNQPQHF. CDR3 coding DNA: TGCGCCAGCAGCTTGGAACCATATAGCAATCAGCCCCAGCATTTT.

This clonotype was counted only a few times. J is TRBJ2-2 and V is TRBV12-3 or TRBV12-4; D remains unclear. CDR3 length: 15 residues. V dropped 1 base and J dropped 3 bases, with 9 bases sitting between them. The CDR3, as DNA: TGTGCCAGCAGTTTAGGGCAGCTGGACACCGGGGAGCTGTTTTTT. Protein: CASSLGQLDTGELFF.

This sequence joins TRBV6-2 or TRBV6-3 and TRBJ2-1; the D is unclear. CDR3 size: 13 residues. The V and J ends lost 2 bases and 5 bases respectively, with 7 bases between them. Germline CDR1 MNHEY, CDR2 SVGEGT. The CDR3 DNA is TGTGCCAGCAGTTACGGGTCAAACAATGAGCAGTTCTTC. Its translation: CASSYGSNNEQFF.

This clonotype was recorded many times. V usage is TRBV5-6 and J usage is TRBJ2-6, with TRBD1 as a possible D gene (6 bases). CDR1 is SGHDT, CDR2 YYEEEE, per germline. Trimming cost V 2 bases and J 8 bases, with 8 bases left between them. The CDR3 totals 13 residues. CDR3 DNA: TGTGCCAGCAGCTTTACAGGGCCCAACGTCCTGACTTTC. It yields the protein CASSFTGPNVLTF.

This clonotype was counted a single time. V usage is TRBV12-3 or TRBV12-4 and J usage is TRBJ2-3; 8 bases fit TRBD2. This CDR3 comprises 17 residues. The junction had 12 bases not matched to a gene; V was cut back by 5 bases and J by 2 bases. CDR3 bases: TGTGCCAGCAGTAGCCACCCACGAGCGGGGGACACAGATACGCAGTATTTT. It codes for CASSSHPRAGDTDTQYF.

This chain uses TRBV12-3 or TRBV12-4 with TRBJ1-2; 7 bases match TRBD1. After removal of 4 bases from V and 6 bases from J, the junction contained 8 bases not matched to a gene. This CDR3 is 14 amino acids long. The DNA for the CDR3 is TGTGCCAGCAGTTCCACGACAGGGTTTCATGGCTACACCTTC. Translating it yields CASSSTTGFHGYTF.

This clonotype appeared a few times. This chain uses TRBV20-1 with TRBJ1-5; the match to TRBD1 covers 7 bases. This CDR3 comprises 15 residues. Trimming at V came to 0 bases and at J to 7 bases, leaving 9 bases not matched to a gene. Germline CDR1 and CDR2: DFQATT and SNEGSKA (reference sequence). CDR3 coding DNA: TGCAGTGCTAGAGACACAGGGGCGCCCCGGCAGCCCCAGCATTTT. It translates to CSARDTGAPRQPQHF.

In its sample, this clonotype was seen a few times. The CDR3 loop reads CASSKEGVNYGYTF. DNA of the CDR3: TGTGCCAGCAGCAAAGAGGGGGTCAACTATGGCTACACCTTC. V usage is TRBV21-1 and J usage is TRBJ1-2; TRBD1, the D gene given by the table, was not confirmed from the DNA. TRBV21-1 has pseudogene status. CDR3 length equals 14 residues.

This clonotype has only a few counts. V gene TRBV5-5 combines with J gene TRBJ2-1; D is possibly TRBD1 or TRBD2 (6 bases each). Trimming took 1 base from V and 7 from J, leaving 15 bases between them. The CDR3 covers 15 residues. Germline V lookup: CDR1 SGHKS, CDR2 YYEKEE (reference sequence). This CDR3 reads CASSLRGETRNEQFF. The CDR3 DNA follows: TGTGCCAGCAGCTTGAGGGGGGAGACCAGGAATGAGCAGTTCTTC.

This clonotype has at least ten counts. This sequence joins TRBV18 and TRBJ2-7; D is perhaps TRBD1 or TRBD2 (5 bases each). V lost 3 bases and J 1 base, leaving 10 bases between the germline ends. The CDR3 is 14 residues long. The germline gives CDR1 KGHSH, CDR2 LQKENI. CDR3 in DNA: TGTGCCAGCTCACCGGGGCAGCGGTCCTACGAGCAGTACTTC. This codes for CASSPGQRSYEQYF.

The chain couples TRBV20-1 to TRBJ2-7; 10 nucleotides align to TRBD2. The CDR3 is 14 amino acids. Germline CDR1 is DFQATT and CDR2 is SNEGSKA (reference sequence). V was pared by 2 bases and J by 9 bases, with 10 bases of the junction left unmatched. CDR3 bases: TGCAGTGCTAGACAGCGGGGGGGCTACGATGGGCAGTACTTC. Translating it yields CSARQRGGYDGQYF.

The sample holds many counts of this clonotype. In DNA, the CDR3 is TGTGCCAGCAGTTTAGCGCCTCGCTGGGACTCACGAAACTCCTACAATGAGCAGTTCTTC. Amino acids: CASSLAPRWDSRNSYNEQFF. This chain links TRBV12-3 or TRBV12-4 with TRBJ2-1; D may be TRBD2 (6 bases). CDR3 length: 20 amino acids. V gave up 0 bases and J gave up 0 bases, with 21 bases separating them.

This clonotype was picked up a small number of times. This rearrangement joins TRBV29-1 to TRBJ2-1, with a tentative D call TRBD2 (5 bases). CDR1 SQVTM and CDR2 ANQGSEA come from the germline V gene. The germline V and J ends were trimmed by 4 bases and 6 bases, with 7 bases remaining between them. This CDR3 is built from 11 residues. CDR3 nucleotides: TGCAGCGTTGCGGAGGCCAATGAGCAGTTCTTC. Amino acid sequence: CSVAEANEQFF.

The chain combines TRBV12-3 or TRBV12-4 with TRBJ1-4; the D gene is possibly TRBD1 (6 bases). The CDR3 consists of 13 residues. The V gene lost 7 bases and the J gene lost 8 bases, with 14 bases spanning the gap. The CDR3 sequence is CASMRGSGEKLFF. CDR3 coding DNA: TGTGCCAGCATGAGGGGGTCGGGGGAAAAACTGTTTTTT.

The chain uses TRBV3-1 and TRBJ1-2; D is unclear. CDR3 length: 15 residues. Trimming removed 0 bases from V and 6 bases from J, with 14 bases in between. In germline, CDR1 is LGHDT, CDR2 YNNKEL (reference sequence). The CDR3: CASSQEGGGSNGYTF. DNA for the CDR3: TGTGCCAGCAGCCAAGAAGGCGGAGGGAGCAATGGCTACACCTTC. Based on the CDR3 plus reference TRBV3-1 and TRBJ1-2, the full variable domain is DTAVSQTPKYLVTQMGNDKSIKCEQNLGHDTMYWYKQDSKKFLKIMFSYNNKELIINETVPNRFSPKSPDKAHLNLHINSLELGDSAVYFCASSQEGGGSNGYTFGSGTRLTVV.

This clonotype occurred a few times. The chain is built from TRBV5-1 and TRBJ1-1, with unresolved D. Germline lookup yields CDR1 SGHRS and CDR2 YFSETQ. V was clipped by 4 bases and J by 4 bases, with 11 bases between them. The CDR3 spans 13 residues. CDR3 loop: CASSPDLGTEAFF. Here the CDR3 DNA reads TGCGCCAGCAGCCCCGACCTGGGCACTGAAGCTTTCTTT.

The genes are TRBV25-1 and TRBJ2-6, with 9 nucleotides matching TRBD1. From germline, CDR1 is MGHDK and CDR2 SYGVNS. The J segment lost 0 bases and the V segment lost 4 bases, leaving 4 bases of the junction unmatched. This CDR3 spans 17 amino acids. The CDR3 spells CASSVTGGPSGANVLTF. The CDR3 DNA reads as TGTGCCAGCAGTGTGACAGGGGGTCCCTCTGGGGCCAACGTCCTGACTTTC.

The chain recombines TRBV19 with TRBJ1-5; 7 nucleotides agree with TRBD1. CDR1 LNHDA and CDR2 SQIVND come from the germline V gene (reference sequence). J lost 3 bases, V lost 8 bases, and 4 bases had no gene match. The CDR3 is 13 residues long. CDR3 nucleotide sequence: TGTGCCAGTGCGGGACAGTTCAATCAGCCCCAGCATTTT. Encoded protein: CASAGQFNQPQHF. The variable domain in full, completed from reference TRBV19 and TRBJ1-5, reads DGGITQSPKYLFRKEGQNVTLSCEQNLNHDAMYWYRQDPGQGLRLIYYSQIVNDFQKGDIAEGYSVSREKKESFPLTVTSAQKNPTAFYLCASAGQFNQPQHFGDGTRLSIL.

The genes are TRBV7-9 and TRBJ2-1, with 9 nucleotides matching TRBD1. Germline V gene sequence: CDR1 SEHNR, CDR2 FQNEAQ (reference sequence). The CDR3 extends over 15 amino acids. With 3 bases clipped from V and 8 bases from J, the junction kept 8 bases outside the gene matches. The chain's CDR3 is CASSLGQGGFDEQFF. The CDR3 coding sequence is TGTGCCAGCAGCTTGGGACAGGGAGGCTTCGATGAGCAGTTCTTC. Variable domain in full (rest from reference TRBV7-9 and TRBJ2-1): DTGVSQNPRHKITKRGQNVTFRCDPISEHNRLYWYRQTLGQGPEFLTYFQNEAQLEKSRLLSDRFSAERPKGSFSTLEIQRTEQGDSAMYLCASSLGQGGFDEQFFGPGTRLTVL.

In this sample, this clonotype turned up a few times. The chain combines TRBV6-5 with TRBJ1-2; 10 positions agree with TRBD1. Germline V lookup: CDR1 MNHEY, CDR2 SVGAGI. The CDR3 is made up of 13 amino acids. V lost 2 bases to trimming and J lost 14 bases; unmatched junction nucleotides: 8. As DNA, the CDR3 is TGTGCCAGCAGTTACGGGGACAGGGGCCCTGGGACCTTC. Translated: CASSYGDRGPGTF.

This clonotype was seen a few times. V gene TRBV5-1 combines with J gene TRBJ2-5, with D perhaps TRBD2 (5 bases). Germline values: CDR1 SGHRS, CDR2 YFSETQ. Trimming took off 5 bases at V and 3 bases at J, with 8 bases between the two ends. The CDR3 is 12 amino acids. In nucleotides, the CDR3 is TGCGCCAGCAGAGGGAGTGAAGAGACCCAGTACTTC. Translated: CASRGSEETQYF.

This chain joins TRBV7-6 and TRBJ1-1; 8 bases are a match to TRBD1. Looked up from germline, CDR1 is SGHVS and CDR2 is FNYEAQ. The CDR3 sequence is 16 residues long. V was pared by 2 bases and J by 5 bases, with 10 bases of the junction left unmatched. The CDR3 nucleotides read TGTGCCAGCAGCTTAACGGCCACAGGGGGATGGACTGAAGCTTTCTTT. Translating gives CASSLTATGGWTEAFF.

The J gene is TRBJ2-1, the V gene TRBV5-1; tentatively, D is TRBD1 (5 bases). CDR3 length equals 13 residues. Trimming took 0 bases from V and 10 from J, leaving 11 bases between them. CDR1 is SGHRS and CDR2 is YFSETQ in the germline V gene. CDR3 residues: CASSLGTTGEQFF. The CDR3 DNA sequence: TGCGCCAGCAGCTTGGGGACAACGGGCGAGCAGTTCTTC.

This clonotype was detected a few times. The J gene is TRBJ2-1, the V gene TRBV5-1; 10 bases match TRBD2. Germline CDR1 and CDR2: SGHRS and YFSETQ. The CDR3 has 14 amino acids. The trim removed 0 bases at V and 16 bases at J, leaving 10 bases unmatched. DNA for the CDR3: TGCGCCAGCAGCTTGGATAGCGGGAGGCCCTCTCTCTTCTTC. As protein: CASSLDSGRPSLFF. Looking up the rest from reference TRBV5-1 and TRBJ2-1 gives the full variable domain: KAGVTQTPRYLIKTRGQQVTLSCSPISGHRSVSWYQQTPGQGLQFLFEYFSETQRNKGNFPGRFSGRQFSNSRSEMNVSTLELGDSALYLCASSLDSGRPSLFFGPGTRLTVL.

This clonotype was seen only a few times. The V call is TRBV7-8, the J call TRBJ2-7; no reliable D call. The germline gives CDR1 SGHVS, CDR2 FQNEAQ. V lost 3 bases to trimming and J lost 2 bases, with 11 bases between them. CDR3 length: 14 amino acids. The CDR3 DNA is TGTGCCAGCAGCTTCCTGGGCCCTACCTACGAGCAGTACTTC. It codes for CASSFLGPTYEQYF.

The chain carries TRBV12-3 or TRBV12-4 and TRBJ2-7; D possibly uses TRBD1 or TRBD2 (6 bases each). CDR3 length: 16 amino acids. V was shortened by 3 bases and J by 3 bases, with 18 bases between the two germline ends. The CDR3 region has the DNA TGTGCCAGCAGTTTTAAGGTGGGGGGCGGTATCTACGAGCAGTACTTC. It specifies CASSFKVGGGIYEQYF.